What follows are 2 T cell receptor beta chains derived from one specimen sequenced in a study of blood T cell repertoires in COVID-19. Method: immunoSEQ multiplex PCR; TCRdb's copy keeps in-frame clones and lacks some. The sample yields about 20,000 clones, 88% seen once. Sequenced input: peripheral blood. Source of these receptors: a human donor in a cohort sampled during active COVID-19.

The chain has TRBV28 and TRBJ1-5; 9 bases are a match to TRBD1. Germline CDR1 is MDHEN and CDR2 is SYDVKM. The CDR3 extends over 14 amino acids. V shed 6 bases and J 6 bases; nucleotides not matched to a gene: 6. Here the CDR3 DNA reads TGTGCCAGCAGATCGACAGGGGGGACTCAGCCCCAGCATTTT. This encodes CASRSTGGTQPQHF. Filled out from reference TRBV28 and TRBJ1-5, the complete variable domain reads DVKVTQSSRYLVKRTGEKVFLECVQDMDHENMFWYRQDPGLGLRLIYFSYDVKMKEKGDIPEGYSVSREKKERFSLILESASTNQTSMYLCASRSTGGTQPQHFGDGTRLSIL.

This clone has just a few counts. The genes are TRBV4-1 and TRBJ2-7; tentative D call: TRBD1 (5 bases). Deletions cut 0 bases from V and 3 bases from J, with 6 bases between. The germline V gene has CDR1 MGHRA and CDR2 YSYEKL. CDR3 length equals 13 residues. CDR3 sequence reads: CASSQDQGYEQYF. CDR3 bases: TGCGCCAGCAGCCAAGATCAGGGCTACGAGCAGTACTTC.